This TCR beta chain was observed in a study of T-cell reconstitution after alpha-beta-depleted transplantation in children. Study-wide points: About two months after transplant, alpha-beta T cells reportedly came from several hundred expanded graft clones.

V lost 5 bases to trimming and J lost 1 base, with 15 bases between them. The CDR3 is 15 residues long. CDR1 is SNHLY and CDR2 is FYNNEI in the germline V gene. Unique molecular identifiers were used in preparing the TCRbeta library. TCRdb analysed the PCR reads with MiXCR anew, one entry per CDR3 protein. Of about 4,300 distinct CDR3 sequences listed, under 15% are singletons. This clonotype was found many times. Its antigen is currently unknown. Here the sequenced sample was PBMCs, mostly from graft donor cells, taken 60 days after TCRalphabeta/CD19-depleted stem cell transplant. The origin of this receptor is a male patient aged 2 to 10 who had a stem cell transplant for acute lymphoblastic leukemia, so the T cells may come from the graft donor. This sequence joins TRBV2 and TRBJ2-7; tentatively, D is TRBD2 (5 bases). The CDR3 protein is CASSIEFGISYEQYF. DNA of the CDR3: TGTGCCAGCAGTATAGAATTCGGGATTTCCTACGAGCAGTACTTC.